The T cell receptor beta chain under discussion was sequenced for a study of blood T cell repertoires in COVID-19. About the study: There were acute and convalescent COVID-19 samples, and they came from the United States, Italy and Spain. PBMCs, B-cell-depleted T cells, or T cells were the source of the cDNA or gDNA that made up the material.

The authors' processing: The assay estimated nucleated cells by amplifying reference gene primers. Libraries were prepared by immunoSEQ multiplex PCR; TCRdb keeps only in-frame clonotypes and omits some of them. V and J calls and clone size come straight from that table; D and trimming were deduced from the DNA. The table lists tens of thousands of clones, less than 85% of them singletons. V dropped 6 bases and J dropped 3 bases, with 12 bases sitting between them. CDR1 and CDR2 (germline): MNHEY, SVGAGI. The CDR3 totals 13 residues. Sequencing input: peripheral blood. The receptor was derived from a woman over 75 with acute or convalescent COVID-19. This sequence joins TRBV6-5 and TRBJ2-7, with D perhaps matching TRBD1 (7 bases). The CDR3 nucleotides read TGTGCCAGCAGGGAGGGGGCCTTCTACGAGCAGTACTTC. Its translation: CASREGAFYEQYF.